The 28 T cell receptor beta chains in this list originate from one sample, sequenced in a study of PD-L1 blockade in urothelial cancer. TCRdb's table, derived via immunoSEQ multiplex PCR, lists solely in-frame clones and lacks some. The sample carries tens of thousands of clones, about 75% recorded once. Time point defined: pretreatment peripheral blood. Here the sequenced sample was PBMCs, taken around atezolizumab (anti-PD-L1) treatment. These receptors were collected from a man between 70 and 80 years old with urothelial cancer.

The V gene is TRBV25-1, the J gene TRBJ2-7, with D perhaps matching TRBD1 (6 bases). Germline V CDR1 and CDR2: MGHDK, SYGVNS. The CDR3 runs 16 residues. Trimming stripped 1 base from V and 6 bases from J, with 19 bases between. CDR3 sequence reads: CASSELVEKTGSEQYF. The DNA for the CDR3 is TGTGCCAGCAGTGAATTGGTGGAGAAGACAGGCAGCGAGCAGTACTTC.

The chain has TRBV9 and TRBJ2-3, with no clear D. CDR3 length: 13 amino acids. Trimming stripped 3 bases from V and 8 bases from J, with 13 bases between. Germline V CDR1 and CDR2: SGDLS, YYNGEE. CDR3 coding DNA: TGTGCCAGCAGCGAAGTCGGTACCGGTACGCAGTATTTT. Encoded protein: CASSEVGTGTQYF.

This sequence joins TRBV5-1 and TRBJ2-1; 7 bases line up with TRBD2. J gave up 8 bases and V 3 bases, and 8 bases lay outside the gene matches. Per the germline V gene, CDR1 is SGHRS and CDR2 is YFSETQ. CDR3 length: 14 residues. The CDR3 DNA sequence: TGCGCCAGCAGCTCACCAGGACTAGTAGATGAGCAGTTCTTC. This sequence encodes CASSSPGLVDEQFF.

The J gene is TRBJ2-7, the V gene TRBV7-9, with 10 bases lining up with TRBD2. J was trimmed by 0 bases and V by 5 bases; bases with no gene match: 4. The CDR3 extends over 15 amino acids. Germline lookup yields CDR1 SEHNR and CDR2 FQNEAQ (reference sequence). CDR3: CASSASGGVSYEQYF. The CDR3 nucleotides read TGTGCCAGCAGCGCGAGCGGGGGGGTCTCCTACGAGCAGTACTTC.

V and J are TRBV28 and TRBJ2-7; unclear D gene. The V end was cut by 8 bases, the J end by 4 bases, with 9 bases between. Germline CDR1 and CDR2: MDHEN and SYDVKM. The CDR3 loop spans 11 amino acids. CDR3 sequence reads: CASGLSYEQYF. CDR3 nucleotides: TGTGCCAGCGGGCTATCTTACGAGCAGTACTTC. The full variable domain, with the rest looked up from reference TRBV28 and TRBJ2-7, is DVKVTQSSRYLVKRTGEKVFLECVQDMDHENMFWYRQDPGLGLRLIYFSYDVKMKEKGDIPEGYSVSREKKERFSLILESASTNQTSMYLCASGLSYEQYFGPGTRLTVT.

The chain couples TRBV29-1 to TRBJ2-7, with a weak D call TRBD1 (6 bases). The CDR3 totals 12 residues. Trimming left V 4 bases short and J 1 base short, with 8 bases between. Germline values: CDR1 SQVTM, CDR2 ANQGSEA. CDR3 sequence reads: CSVGQGSYEQYF. The CDR3 nucleotides read TGCAGCGTTGGTCAGGGGTCCTACGAGCAGTACTTC.

The chain links TRBV19 to TRBJ1-4; TRBD1 agrees at 8 bases. Germline CDR1 and CDR2: LNHDA and SQIVND (reference sequence). The J segment lost 7 bases and the V segment lost 4 bases, leaving 5 bases of the junction unmatched. CDR3 length: 14 amino acids. The CDR3 nucleotides read TGTGCCAGTAGTAATTCAGGGGGCCGTGAAAAACTGTTTTTT. Translating it yields CASSNSGGREKLFF.

The rearrangement uses TRBV28 and TRBJ1-1, with 7 bases aligning to TRBD1. Trimming at V came to 6 bases and at J to 5 bases, leaving 9 bases not matched to a gene. The CDR3 sequence is 14 residues long. Germline V gene data show CDR1 as MDHEN and CDR2 as SYDVKM. CDR3 DNA sequence: TGTGCCAGCAGGGTTACAGGGGCGGCAACTGAAGCTTTCTTT. The encoded protein is CASRVTGAATEAFF.

This clone was recorded a few times. V usage is TRBV5-4 and J usage is TRBJ2-2; 9 positions match TRBD1. In germline, CDR1 is SGHNT, CDR2 YYREEE (reference sequence). V dropped 5 bases and J dropped 4; count of bases not matched to a gene: 6. CDR3 size: 15 residues. Here the CDR3 DNA reads TGTGCCAGCAGTTACAGGGGGCCTACCACCGGGGAGCTGTTTTTT. Translated, it gives CASSYRGPTTGELFF.

V and J are TRBV11-3 and TRBJ1-1; the D gene is possibly TRBD1 (5 bases). V lost 2 bases and J 7 bases, leaving 11 bases between the germline ends. Per germline, CDR1 SGHNT and CDR2 YENEEA. The CDR3 consists of 13 residues. CDR3 nucleotides: TGTGCCAGCAGCTTATCAGGGTTTGGTGAAGCTTTCTTT. Translating gives CASSLSGFGEAFF.

This clone came up a few times. The chain uses TRBV5-6 and TRBJ1-1; tentatively, D is TRBD1 (5 bases). Trimming left V 4 bases short and J 0 bases short, with 16 bases between. Germline CDR1 is SGHDT and CDR2 is YYEEEE. The CDR3 is 16 amino acids. The chain's CDR3 is CASSLMIQALNTEAFF. For the CDR3, the DNA is TGTGCCAGCAGCCTCATGATACAGGCTCTGAACACTGAAGCTTTCTTT.

The chain combines TRBV28 with TRBJ1-2, with no clear D. CDR3 length: 12 amino acids. V shed 0 bases and J shed 8 bases, with 7 bases lying between them. Germline V gene data show CDR1 as MDHEN and CDR2 as SYDVKM. The CDR3 bases are TGTGCCAGCAGTTTATGGGAGGTGGGCTACACCTTC. Its protein product is CASSLWEVGYTF.

The chain links TRBV6-5 to TRBJ1-4; D gene unclear. The V and J ends lost 3 bases and 8 bases respectively, with 19 bases between them. The germline V gene encodes CDR1 MNHEY and CDR2 SVGAGI. CDR3 size: 16 residues. The CDR3 spells CASSYGVGRMSEKLFF. The CDR3 bases are TGTGCCAGCAGTTATGGTGTCGGGAGGATGAGCGAAAAACTGTTTTTT.

This CDR3 is CASSPRGGGYGYTF. CDR3 in DNA: TGTGCCAGCAGCCCCAGGGGCGGTGGCTATGGCTACACCTTC. The rearrangement links TRBV9 to TRBJ1-2; the D gene is possibly TRBD1 (6 bases). CDR1 and CDR2 (germline): SGDLS, YYNGEE. V lost 4 bases and J 4 bases, leaving 14 bases between the germline ends. This CDR3 is 14 amino acids long.

The gene calls are TRBV12-5 and TRBJ1-5; D not resolved. The CDR3 contains 15 residues. Trimming pared 7 bases from V and 2 bases from J, leaving 15 bases between. The germline V gene has CDR1 LGHNT and CDR2 FRNRAP. CDR3 sequence reads: CASAVDGKGNQPQHF. The CDR3 coding sequence is TGTGCTAGTGCCGTGGACGGGAAAGGCAATCAGCCCCAGCATTTT.

This chain uses TRBV27 with TRBJ2-3, with a weak D call TRBD1 (6 bases). CDR1 is MNHEY and CDR2 is SMNVEV in the germline V gene (reference sequence). This CDR3 is built from 15 residues. Deletions cut 3 bases from V and 0 bases from J, with 10 bases between. The CDR3 DNA follows: TGTGCCAGCAGTTTGGACAGACCTAGCACAGATACGCAGTATTTT. This encodes CASSLDRPSTDTQYF.

J is TRBJ2-3 and V is TRBV6-5; D gene uncertain. V lost 0 bases and J lost 6, with 4 bases in between. The CDR3 consists of 12 residues. The V gene's germline CDR1 is MNHEY and CDR2 SVGAGI. DNA of the CDR3: TGTGCCAGCAGTTACTCGCGGGATACGCAGTATTTT. It encodes CASSYSRDTQYF.

V usage is TRBV12-5 and J usage is TRBJ1-2, with D possibly matching TRBD1 (5 bases). V lost 4 bases and J lost 9, with 21 bases in between. Germline CDR1 and CDR2: LGHNT and FRNRAP. CDR3 length: 15 amino acids. CDR3 nucleotide sequence: TGTGCTAGTGGTTCCCACCAAAAAACTCCAGGGAGCTACACCTTC. Amino acid sequence: CASGSHQKTPGSYTF.

The chain couples TRBV19 to TRBJ1-1; D may be TRBD1 (5 bases). CDR1 and CDR2 from the germline V gene are LNHDA and SQIVND (reference sequence). The ends were cut back, 4 bases at V and 7 bases at J, with 13 bases in the middle. There are 13 residues in the CDR3. The CDR3 here is CASSNPGEGEAFF. In DNA, the CDR3 is TGTGCCAGTAGTAACCCGGGGGAGGGTGAAGCTTTCTTT.

The chain carries TRBV12-5 and TRBJ2-3; TRBD2 agrees at 7 bases. J gave up 2 bases and V 3 bases, and 8 bases lay outside the gene matches. The CDR3 extends over 16 amino acids. The germline V gene encodes CDR1 LGHNT and CDR2 FRNRAP. The CDR3 protein is CASGFPAGDNTDTQYF. The CDR3 region has the DNA TGTGCTAGTGGTTTTCCTGCGGGAGATAACACAGATACGCAGTATTTT.

The genes are TRBV28 and TRBJ2-6; a weak D match, TRBD1 (5 bases). The length of the CDR3 is 15 residues. V shed 7 bases and J shed 4 bases, with 14 bases lying between them. Germline V gene lookup returns CDR1 MDHEN and CDR2 SYDVKM. CDR3 coding DNA: TGTGCCAGCACCATGCAGGGAACCGGGGCCAACGTCCTGACTTTC. Protein sequence: CASTMQGTGANVLTF.

This clone appeared a single time. The chain recombines TRBV13 with TRBJ2-5; no clear D gene. Germline V gene data show CDR1 as PRHDT and CDR2 as FYEKMQ (reference sequence). The V and J ends lost 0 bases and 0 bases respectively, with 5 bases between them. CDR3 length: 14 residues. The CDR3: CASSLGQNQETQYF. The CDR3 DNA sequence: TGTGCCAGCAGCTTAGGACAGAACCAAGAGACCCAGTACTTC.

V and J are TRBV10-3 and TRBJ2-1; 11 nucleotides align to TRBD2. The junction had 10 bases not matched to a gene; V was cut back by 5 bases and J by 10 bases. In germline, CDR1 is ENHRY, CDR2 SYGVKD. This CDR3 is built from 15 residues. CDR3: CAISSNSGGAGEQFF. DNA for the CDR3: TGTGCCATCAGTTCGAATAGCGGGGGGGCCGGGGAGCAGTTCTTC.

This chain's CDR3 is CASSWGLAGARDTQYF. The CDR3 bases are TGCGCCAGCAGCTGGGGACTAGCGGGGGCCCGGGATACGCAGTATTTT. The gene calls are TRBV4-1 and TRBJ2-3, with 14 bases fitting TRBD2. The trim removed 5 bases at V and 6 bases at J, leaving 7 bases unmatched. Germline lookup yields CDR1 MGHRA and CDR2 YSYEKL. The CDR3 is 16 residues long.

The chain has TRBV4-3 and TRBJ1-1; 12 nucleotides agree with TRBD1. The CDR3 covers 16 residues. The V gene end was trimmed by 2 bases and the J gene end by 1 base; junction bases not matched to a gene: 2. Germline V gives CDR1 LGHNA, CDR2 YSLEER. The CDR3 nucleotides read TGCGCCAGCAGCCAAAGGGACAGGGGGCCGAACACTGAAGCTTTCTTT. Protein product: CASSQRDRGPNTEAFF.

The chain recombines TRBV5-5 with TRBJ2-1, with 8 bases matching TRBD2. The V gene's germline CDR1 is SGHKS and CDR2 YYEKEE (reference sequence). The trim removed 5 bases at V and 7 bases at J, leaving 8 bases unmatched. The CDR3 is 14 amino acids. The CDR3 DNA follows: TGTGCCAGCAGTTACCGGGGGGGCAGAAATGAGCAGTTCTTC. Its protein product is CASSYRGGRNEQFF. The full variable domain, completed using reference TRBV5-5 and TRBJ2-1, is DAGVTQSPTHLIKTRGQQVTLRCSPISGHKSVSWYQQVLGQGPQFIFQYYEKEERGRGNFPDRFSARQFPNYSSELNVNALLLGDSALYLCASSYRGGRNEQFFGPGTRLTVL.

This clone was seen a few times. The V gene is TRBV10-3, the J gene TRBJ1-6; no clear D. The CDR3 runs 11 residues. V gave up 5 bases and J gave up 7 bases, with 3 bases separating them. CDR1 and CDR2 (germline): ENHRY, SYGVKD. The CDR3 sequence is CAISQNSPLHF. The CDR3 DNA sequence: TGTGCCATCAGTCAGAATTCACCCCTCCACTTT.

By share, this clone counts as medium-sized. This chain uses TRBV5-1 with TRBJ1-1; TRBD1 aligns across 11 bases. V shed 6 bases, J shed 4 bases, and the junction held 5 bases outside the gene matches. CDR1 is SGHRS and CDR2 is YFSETQ in the germline V gene. CDR3 length equals 14 residues. The DNA for the CDR3 is TGCGCCAGCAACACAGGGACAGGGGGCACTGAAGCTTTCTTT. This encodes CASNTGTGGTEAFF.